This T cell receptor (beta chain) was captured in a study of blood T cell repertoires in COVID-19. Study-level information: The United States, Italy and Spain provided the acute and convalescent COVID-19 samples.

In its sample, this clone was seen a few times. The Seattle site enrolled patients during active infection and followed them longitudinally. Profiling relied on immunoSEQ multiplex PCR, and the TCRdb table lists in-frame clones only, not all of them. There are 250,000 to 300,000 clones in the sample; 88% occur only once, and around 9.6% lies in the top ten. Trimming at V came to 4 bases and at J to 7 bases, leaving 7 bases not matched to a gene. This CDR3 has 13 residues. Per germline, CDR1 SQVTM and CDR2 ANQGSEA. This TCR was sampled from a woman aged 70-85 years with COVID-19, enrolled during active disease. The chain combines TRBV29-1 with TRBJ1-5; the match to TRBD1 covers 7 bases. Specimen: peripheral blood. CDR3 DNA sequence: TGCAGCGTTGTGACAGGGATCGGCCAGCCCCAGCATTTT. This translates into CSVVTGIGQPQHF.